The 11 T cell receptor beta chains reported below all come from one sample, sequenced in a study of cytomegalovirus exposure and HLA in healthy donors. Assay: immunoSEQ multiplex PCR; the TCRdb copy retains only in-frame clones and omits some. Here the sample spans some 170,000 clones, roughly nine tenths being singletons. Sequenced material: PBMCs. These receptors came from a man in his late teens or twenties in good health and CMV-seropositive.

The chain couples TRBV29-1 to TRBJ2-6; D unclear. V was shortened by 5 bases and J by 2 bases, with 7 bases between the two germline ends. The germline V gene has CDR1 SQVTM and CDR2 ANQGSEA. This CDR3 contains 13 residues. CDR3 nucleotide sequence: TGCAGCGTTTACGACACTGGGGCCAACGTCCTGACTTTC. The encoded protein is CSVYDTGANVLTF.

The chain combines TRBV12-5 with TRBJ1-1; the D is unclear. Trimming pared 1 base from V and 1 base from J, leaving 13 bases between. Germline V CDR1 and CDR2: LGHNT, FRNRAP. The CDR3 runs 16 residues. The CDR3 protein is CASGLGGGIPNTEAFF. CDR3 DNA sequence: TGTGCTAGTGGTTTGGGGGGAGGGATCCCGAACACTGAAGCTTTCTTT.

This clone was found a few times. This rearrangement joins TRBV6-6 to TRBJ2-7; perhaps TRBD2 as D (5 bases). The germline gives CDR1 MNHNY, CDR2 SVGAGI (reference sequence). The V end lost 8 bases, the J end lost 0 bases, and 8 bases lay between the germline ends. CDR3 length: 12 residues. This CDR3 reads CASGGISYEQYF. The CDR3 region has the DNA TGTGCCAGCGGAGGTATCTCCTACGAGCAGTACTTC.

The V gene is TRBV29-1, the J gene TRBJ2-7, with no clear D. Between the trimmed V and J ends, which lost 3 bases and 0 bases, there was a span of 12 bases. Germline lookup yields CDR1 SQVTM and CDR2 ANQGSEA. This CDR3 has 14 residues. The CDR3 spells CSVEEQIGSYEQYF. CDR3 DNA sequence: TGCAGCGTTGAGGAACAGATTGGCTCCTACGAGCAGTACTTC.

The count of this clone is one. CDR3: CASSSGRYEQYF. Here the CDR3 DNA reads TGTGCCAGCTCCTCAGGCCGTTACGAGCAGTACTTC. The genes are TRBV18 and TRBJ2-7; D uncertain. V was pared by 6 bases and J by 4 bases, with 10 bases between. Germline values: CDR1 KGHSH, CDR2 LQKENI. The CDR3 totals 12 residues.

The chain recombines TRBV7-8 with TRBJ1-2; a weak D match, TRBD1 (6 bases). Trimming removed 5 bases at V and 6 bases at J, with 13 bases between. Germline assignment: CDR1 SGHVS and CDR2 FQNEAQ. CDR3 length equals 13 residues. CDR3 amino acids: CASSLYGGDGYTF. The CDR3 DNA reads as TGTGCCAGCAGCCTTTATGGGGGCGATGGCTACACCTTC.

The rearrangement joins TRBV5-1 to TRBJ2-1; 10 positions match TRBD2. Germline V gene lookup returns CDR1 SGHRS and CDR2 YFSETQ. Trimming at V came to 7 bases and at J to 2 bases, leaving 3 bases not matched to a gene. The CDR3 is 14 residues long. This CDR3 is CASEREGTYNEQFF. The CDR3 DNA follows: TGCGCCAGCGAGCGGGAGGGGACCTACAATGAGCAGTTCTTC.

The chain is built from TRBV28 and TRBJ1-2; 8 positions agree with TRBD1. The CDR3 runs to 15 residues. The ends lost 5 bases at V and 3 bases at J; junction bases unmatched: 8. CDR1 MDHEN and CDR2 SYDVKM come from the germline V gene. The CDR3 bases are TGTGCCAGCAGTCCCTGGACAGGGAAAGACTATGGCTACACCTTC. Translating it yields CASSPWTGKDYGYTF.

The V gene is TRBV19, the J gene TRBJ2-1, with TRBD2 identical over 7 bases. CDR3 size: 12 residues. Germline loops: CDR1 LNHDA, CDR2 SQIVND (reference sequence). The trim removed 6 bases at V and 10 bases at J, leaving 6 bases unmatched. The DNA for the CDR3 is TGTGCCAGTAGGATGGGGGGGACCGAGCAGTTCTTC. Its protein product is CASRMGGTEQFF.

The chain carries TRBV6-6 and TRBJ2-1; 9 bases are a match to TRBD2. The CDR3 extends over 15 amino acids. Germline lookup yields CDR1 MNHNY and CDR2 SVGAGI (reference sequence). J lost 5 bases, V lost 6 bases, and 8 bases had no gene match. The CDR3 sequence: CASSDSGSRNNEQFF. DNA for the CDR3: TGTGCCAGCAGCGATAGCGGGAGTCGTAACAATGAGCAGTTCTTC.

V and J are TRBV25-1 and TRBJ2-7; D is possibly TRBD2 (6 bases). The V end was cut by 2 bases, the J end by 0 bases, with 14 bases between. This CDR3 comprises 16 residues. CDR1 is MGHDK and CDR2 is SYGVNS in the germline V gene. CDR3 residues: CASSEGTRGCSYEQYF. The CDR3, as DNA: TGTGCCAGCAGTGAAGGGACTCGGGGATGCTCCTACGAGCAGTACTTC.